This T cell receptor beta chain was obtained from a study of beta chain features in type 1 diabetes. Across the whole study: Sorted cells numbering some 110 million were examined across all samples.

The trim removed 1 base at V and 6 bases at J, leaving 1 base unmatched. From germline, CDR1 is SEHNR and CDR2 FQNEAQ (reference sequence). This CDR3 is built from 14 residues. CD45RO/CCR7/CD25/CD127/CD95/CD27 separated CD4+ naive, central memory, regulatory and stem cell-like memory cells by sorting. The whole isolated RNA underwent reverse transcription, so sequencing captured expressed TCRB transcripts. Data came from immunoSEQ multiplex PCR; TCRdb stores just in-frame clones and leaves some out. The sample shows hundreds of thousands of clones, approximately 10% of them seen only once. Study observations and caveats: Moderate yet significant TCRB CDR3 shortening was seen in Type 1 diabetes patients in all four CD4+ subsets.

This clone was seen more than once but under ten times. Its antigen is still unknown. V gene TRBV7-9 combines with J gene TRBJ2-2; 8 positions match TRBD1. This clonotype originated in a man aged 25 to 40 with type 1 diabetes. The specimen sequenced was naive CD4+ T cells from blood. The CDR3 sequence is CASSLGGQAGELFF. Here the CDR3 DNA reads TGTGCCAGCAGCTTAGGGGGACAGGCCGGGGAGCTGTTTTTT.